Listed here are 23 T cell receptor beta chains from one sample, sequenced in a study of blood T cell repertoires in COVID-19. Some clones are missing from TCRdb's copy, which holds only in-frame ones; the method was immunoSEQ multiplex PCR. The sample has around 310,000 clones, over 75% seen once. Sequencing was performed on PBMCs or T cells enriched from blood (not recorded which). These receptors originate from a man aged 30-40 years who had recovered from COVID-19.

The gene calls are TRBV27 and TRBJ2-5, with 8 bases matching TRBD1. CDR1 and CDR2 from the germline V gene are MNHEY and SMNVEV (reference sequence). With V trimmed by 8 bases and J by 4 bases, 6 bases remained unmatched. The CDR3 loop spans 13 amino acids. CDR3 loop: CASGTQGGETQYF. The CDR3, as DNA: TGTGCCAGCGGCACACAGGGGGGAGAGACCCAGTACTTC.

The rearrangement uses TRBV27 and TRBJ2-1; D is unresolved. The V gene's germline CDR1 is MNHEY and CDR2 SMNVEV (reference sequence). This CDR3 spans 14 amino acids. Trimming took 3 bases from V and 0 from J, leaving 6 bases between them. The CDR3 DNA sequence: TGTGCCAGCAGTTTTTTGGCCTCCTACAATGAGCAGTTCTTC. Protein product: CASSFLASYNEQFF.

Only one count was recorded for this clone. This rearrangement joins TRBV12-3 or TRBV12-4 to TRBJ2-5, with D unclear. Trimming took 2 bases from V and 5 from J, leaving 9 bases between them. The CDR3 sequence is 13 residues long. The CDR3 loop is CASSLSGLETQYF. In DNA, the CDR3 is TGTGCCAGCAGTTTATCAGGTTTGGAGACCCAGTACTTC.

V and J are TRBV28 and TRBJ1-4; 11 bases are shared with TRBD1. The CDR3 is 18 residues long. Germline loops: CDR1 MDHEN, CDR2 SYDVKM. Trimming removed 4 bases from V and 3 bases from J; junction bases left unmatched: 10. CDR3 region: CASSSTWTGGIANEKLFF. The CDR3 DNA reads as TGTGCCAGCAGTTCCACCTGGACAGGGGGCATCGCTAATGAAAAACTGTTTTTT.

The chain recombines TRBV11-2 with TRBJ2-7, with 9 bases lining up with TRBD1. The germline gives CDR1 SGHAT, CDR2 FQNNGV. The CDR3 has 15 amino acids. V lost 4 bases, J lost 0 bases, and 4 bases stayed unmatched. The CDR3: CASSSGQGFSYEQYF. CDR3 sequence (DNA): TGTGCCAGCAGCTCGGGACAGGGATTCTCCTACGAGCAGTACTTC.

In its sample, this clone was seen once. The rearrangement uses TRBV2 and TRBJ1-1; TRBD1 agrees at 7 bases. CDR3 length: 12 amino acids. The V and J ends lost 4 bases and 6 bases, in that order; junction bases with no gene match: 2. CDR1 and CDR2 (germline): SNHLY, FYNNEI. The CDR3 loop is CASSGDSPEAFF. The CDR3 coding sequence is TGTGCCAGCAGTGGGGACAGCCCTGAAGCTTTCTTT.

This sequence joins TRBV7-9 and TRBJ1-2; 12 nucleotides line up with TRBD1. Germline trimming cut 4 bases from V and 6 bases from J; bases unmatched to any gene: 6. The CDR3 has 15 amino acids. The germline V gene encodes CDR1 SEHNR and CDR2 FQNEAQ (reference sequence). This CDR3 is CASSSGTGGLNGYTF. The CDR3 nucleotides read TGTGCCAGCAGCTCAGGGACAGGGGGCCTGAATGGCTACACCTTC.

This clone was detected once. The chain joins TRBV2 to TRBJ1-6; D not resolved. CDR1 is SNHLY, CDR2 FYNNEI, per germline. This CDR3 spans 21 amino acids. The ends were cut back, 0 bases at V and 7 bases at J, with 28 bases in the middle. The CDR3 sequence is CASSEALQERVGAVPNSPLHF. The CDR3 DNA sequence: TGTGCCAGCAGTGAAGCGCTTCAGGAGCGGGTAGGTGCGGTCCCAAATTCACCCCTCCACTTT.

CDR3 sequence: CAIGGSTGADGYTF. The CDR3 DNA reads as TGTGCCATCGGCGGCTCGACAGGGGCGGATGGCTACACCTTC. The chain employs TRBV10-3 and TRBJ1-2, with 8 bases that match TRBD1. V was clipped by 8 bases and J by 6 bases; unmatched bases: 11. Germline assignment: CDR1 ENHRY and CDR2 SYGVKD. The CDR3 extends over 14 amino acids.

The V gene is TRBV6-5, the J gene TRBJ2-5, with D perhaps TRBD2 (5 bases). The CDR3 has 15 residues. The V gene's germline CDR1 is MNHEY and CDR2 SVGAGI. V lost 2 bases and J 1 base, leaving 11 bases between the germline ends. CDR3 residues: CASSYTRGLQETQYF. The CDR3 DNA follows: TGTGCCAGCAGTTACACTAGAGGGCTCCAAGAGACCCAGTACTTC.

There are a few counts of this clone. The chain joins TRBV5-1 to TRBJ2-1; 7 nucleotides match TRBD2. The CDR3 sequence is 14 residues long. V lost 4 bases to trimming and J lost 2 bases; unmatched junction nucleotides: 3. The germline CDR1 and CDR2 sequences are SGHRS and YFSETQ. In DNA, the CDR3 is TGCGCCAGCAGCGCCGGACTAGCCTACAATGAGCAGTTCTTC. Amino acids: CASSAGLAYNEQFF.

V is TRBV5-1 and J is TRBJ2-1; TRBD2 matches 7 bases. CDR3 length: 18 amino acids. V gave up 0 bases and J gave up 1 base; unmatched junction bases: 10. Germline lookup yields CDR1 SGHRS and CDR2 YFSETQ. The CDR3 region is CASSLGPPGGGSYNEQFF. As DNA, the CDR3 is TGCGCCAGCAGCTTGGGGCCCCCAGGCGGGGGTTCCTACAATGAGCAGTTCTTC.

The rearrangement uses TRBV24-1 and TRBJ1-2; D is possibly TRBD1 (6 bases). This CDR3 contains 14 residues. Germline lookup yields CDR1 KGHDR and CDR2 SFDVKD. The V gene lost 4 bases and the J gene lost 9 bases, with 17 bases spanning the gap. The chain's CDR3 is CATSDPGQPLSYTF. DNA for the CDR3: TGTGCCACCAGTGACCCTGGACAGCCTTTGAGCTACACCTTC.

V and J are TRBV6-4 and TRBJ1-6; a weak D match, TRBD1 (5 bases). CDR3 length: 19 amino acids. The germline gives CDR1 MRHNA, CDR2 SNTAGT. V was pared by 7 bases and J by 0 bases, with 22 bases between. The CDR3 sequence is CASTATGVVKSSYNSPLHF. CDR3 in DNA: TGTGCCAGCACCGCGACGGGGGTCGTGAAAAGCTCCTATAATTCACCCCTCCACTTT.

The CDR3 nucleotides read TGCAGTGCTAGTAAGACATACCACCTCTCCTACGAGCAGTACTTC. Encoded protein: CSASKTYHLSYEQYF. The rearrangement joins TRBV20-1 to TRBJ2-7; the D is unclear. Looked up from germline, CDR1 is DFQATT and CDR2 is SNEGSKA (reference sequence). V was shortened by 3 bases and J by 0 bases, with 15 bases between the two germline ends. This CDR3 contains 15 residues.

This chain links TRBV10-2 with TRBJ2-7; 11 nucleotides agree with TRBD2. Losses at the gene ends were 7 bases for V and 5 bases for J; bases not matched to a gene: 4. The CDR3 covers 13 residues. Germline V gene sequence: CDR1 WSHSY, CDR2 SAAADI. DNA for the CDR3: TGCGCCAGCAACATAGCGGGGGGGGACGAGCAGTACTTC. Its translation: CASNIAGGDEQYF.

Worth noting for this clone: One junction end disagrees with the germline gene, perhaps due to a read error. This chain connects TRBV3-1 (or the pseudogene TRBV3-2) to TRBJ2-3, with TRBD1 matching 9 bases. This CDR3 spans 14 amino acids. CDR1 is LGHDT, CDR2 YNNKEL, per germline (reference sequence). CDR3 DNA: TGTGCCAGCACCCCCGGGACAGGGAGTCCTCCGGACCATTTT. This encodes CASTPGTGSPPDHF.

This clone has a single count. CDR3 in DNA: TGTGCCAGCGGGCCTAACAGGAGCTCCTATAATTCACCCCTCCACTTT. Its translation: CASGPNRSSYNSPLHF. This rearrangement joins TRBV5-5 to TRBJ1-6, with D tentatively TRBD1 (5 bases). The CDR3 extends over 16 amino acids. Between the trimmed V and J ends, which lost 7 bases and 0 bases, there was a span of 14 bases. Germline V gives CDR1 SGHKS, CDR2 YYEKEE (reference sequence).

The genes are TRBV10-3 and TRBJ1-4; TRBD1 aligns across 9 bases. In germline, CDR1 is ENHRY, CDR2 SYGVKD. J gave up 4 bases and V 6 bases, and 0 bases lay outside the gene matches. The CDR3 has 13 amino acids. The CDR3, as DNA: TGTGCCATCAGGGACAGGGGTAATGAAAAACTGTTTTTT. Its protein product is CAIRDRGNEKLFF.

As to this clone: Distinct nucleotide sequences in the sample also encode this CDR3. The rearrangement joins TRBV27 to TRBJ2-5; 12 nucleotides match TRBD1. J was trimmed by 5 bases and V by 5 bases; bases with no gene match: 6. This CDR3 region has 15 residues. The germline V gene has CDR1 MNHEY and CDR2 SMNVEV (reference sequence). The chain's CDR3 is CASSPGTGGAETQYF. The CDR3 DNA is TGTGCCAGCAGTCCCGGGACAGGGGGCGCGGAGACCCAGTACTTC.

In nucleotides, the CDR3 is TGTGCCAGCTCACCACCTCAAAGGACAGGTAAAATCTACGAGCAGTACTTC. Protein: CASSPPQRTGKIYEQYF. The chain joins TRBV18 to TRBJ2-7; 7 positions match TRBD1. Germline lookup yields CDR1 KGHSH and CDR2 LQKENI. There are 17 residues in the CDR3. Trimming took 0 bases from V and 3 from J; bases not matched to a gene: 11. Using reference TRBV18 and TRBJ2-7 for the parts outside the CDR3, the full variable domain is NAGVMQNPRHLVRRRGQEARLRCSPMKGHSHVYWYRQLPEEGLKFMVYLQKENIIDESGMPKERFSAEFPKEGPSILRIQQVVRGDSAAYFCASSPPQRTGKIYEQYFGPGTRLTVT.

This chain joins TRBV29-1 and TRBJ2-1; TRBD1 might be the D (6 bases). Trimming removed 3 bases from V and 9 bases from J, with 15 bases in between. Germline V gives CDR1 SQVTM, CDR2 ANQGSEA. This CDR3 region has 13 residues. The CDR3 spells CSVDPQQGGEQFF. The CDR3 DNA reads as TGCAGCGTTGACCCTCAACAGGGCGGTGAGCAGTTCTTC.

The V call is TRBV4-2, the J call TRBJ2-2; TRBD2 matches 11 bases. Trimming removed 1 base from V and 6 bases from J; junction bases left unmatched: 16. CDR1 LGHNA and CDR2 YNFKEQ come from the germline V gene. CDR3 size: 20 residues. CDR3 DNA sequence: TGTGCCAGCAGCCAAGTAACCCGCGAACTAGCGGGGGTTTTCGCCGGGGAGCTGTTTTTT. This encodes CASSQVTRELAGVFAGELFF.